This T cell receptor (beta chain) derives from a study of shared T cell receptors in the human thymus. TCRdb keeps only in-frame clones here, not all; method: immunoSEQ multiplex PCR. The table has hundreds of thousands of clones, roughly 85% seen once. The CDR3 consists of 15 residues. From germline, CDR1 is SGDLS and CDR2 YYNGEE. Unmatched junction bases numbered 8, after V lost 3 bases and J lost 2 bases. The same sample was also studied in work on human thymus T cells. That report notes: Surgeons resected thymus tissue during corrective heart surgery. V and J genes seemed to be used with bias in thymic and blood repertoires.

The specimen sequenced was thymocytes. The sequence was obtained from a girl under three years old with a congenital heart defect. V gene TRBV9 combines with J gene TRBJ2-7; 7 positions agree with TRBD1. The CDR3 nucleotides are TGTGCCAGCAGCGATAGCCGGGACAGTCCCTACGAGCAGTACTTC. Translating it yields CASSDSRDSPYEQYF.